The T cell receptor (beta chain) described here comes from a study of T-cell memory formation after mild COVID-19. Study-level background: Across donors, TCR clusters were largely donor specific. General study points: Of the contracting clones, CD4+ ones lay mainly in CM and EM, and CD8+ ones in EMRA. Clones that shrank (day 15 to 85) were balanced CD4/CD8, whereas later expanders leaned CD4+.

This clonotype was found many times. The target antigen is unknown. Germline V gene data show CDR1 as KGHDR and CDR2 as SFDVKD. The CDR3 runs to 12 residues. Trimming removed 5 bases at V and 8 bases at J, with 10 bases between. A 5'RACE reaction primed in the constant segment made cDNA libraries of TCR alpha and TCR beta, and these carried sample barcodes and UMIs. In TCRdb, the 5' RACE reads were re-called with MiXCR into one record per CDR3 protein. This repertoire shows approximately 480,000 distinct CDR3 sequences, about 20% found once; its top ten account for 9% to 15%. The chain has TRBV24-1 and TRBJ2-3; D call uncertain. What was sequenced was PBMCs or a T cell subset sorted from them (not recorded which). The sequence derives from an adult woman who had mild COVID-19 (a few samples of this study predate the infection). Cell type and time point are not known. CDR3 DNA sequence: TGTGCCACCAGTGCAGTCGGTGGTACGCAGTATTTT. Protein product: CATSAVGGTQYF.